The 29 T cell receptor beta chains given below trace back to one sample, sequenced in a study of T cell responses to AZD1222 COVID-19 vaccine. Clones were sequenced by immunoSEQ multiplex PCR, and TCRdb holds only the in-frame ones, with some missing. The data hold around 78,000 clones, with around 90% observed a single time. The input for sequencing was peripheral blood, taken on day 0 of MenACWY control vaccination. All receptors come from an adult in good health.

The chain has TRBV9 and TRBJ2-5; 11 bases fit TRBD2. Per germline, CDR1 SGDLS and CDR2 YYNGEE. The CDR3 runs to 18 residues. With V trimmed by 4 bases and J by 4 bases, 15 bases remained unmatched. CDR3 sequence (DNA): TGTGCCAGCAGCCACGCGGGGCATAGCGGGGGGGCGCGAGAGACCCAGTACTTC. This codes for CASSHAGHSGGARETQYF.

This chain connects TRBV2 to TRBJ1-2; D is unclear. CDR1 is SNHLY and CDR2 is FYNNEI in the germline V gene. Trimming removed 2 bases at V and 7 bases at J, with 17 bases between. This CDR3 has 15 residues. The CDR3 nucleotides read TGTGCCAGCAGTGAAATGAGGGTAGGGTCCGGTGGCTACACCTTC. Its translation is CASSEMRVGSGGYTF.

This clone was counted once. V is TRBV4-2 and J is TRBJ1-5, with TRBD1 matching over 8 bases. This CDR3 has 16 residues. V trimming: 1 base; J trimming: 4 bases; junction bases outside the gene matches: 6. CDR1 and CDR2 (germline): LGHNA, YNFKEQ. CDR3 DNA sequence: TGTGCCAGCAGCCAAGTAGGAGACAGGGGTAATCAGCCCCAGCATTTT. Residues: CASSQVGDRGNQPQHF.

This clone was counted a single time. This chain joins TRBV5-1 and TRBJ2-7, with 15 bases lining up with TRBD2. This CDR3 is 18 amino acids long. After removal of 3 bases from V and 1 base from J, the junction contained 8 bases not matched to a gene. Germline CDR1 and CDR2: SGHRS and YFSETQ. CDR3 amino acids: CASSYQGLAGGSSYEQYF. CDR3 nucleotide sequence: TGCGCCAGCAGCTACCAGGGACTAGCGGGAGGTTCTTCCTACGAGCAGTACTTC.

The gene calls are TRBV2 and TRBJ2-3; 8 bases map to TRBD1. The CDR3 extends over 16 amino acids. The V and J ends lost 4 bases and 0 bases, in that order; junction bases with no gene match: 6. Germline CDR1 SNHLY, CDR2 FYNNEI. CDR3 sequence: CASSAGDRTSTDTQYF. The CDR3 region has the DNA TGTGCCAGCAGTGCTGGGGACAGGACAAGCACAGATACGCAGTATTTT.

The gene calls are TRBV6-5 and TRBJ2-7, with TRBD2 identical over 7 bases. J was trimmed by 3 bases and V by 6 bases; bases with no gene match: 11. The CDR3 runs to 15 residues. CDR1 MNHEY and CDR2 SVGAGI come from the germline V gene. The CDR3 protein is CASRPPLGGSYEQYF. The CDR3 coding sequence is TGTGCCAGCAGACCACCCTTGGGGGGGAGCTACGAGCAGTACTTC.

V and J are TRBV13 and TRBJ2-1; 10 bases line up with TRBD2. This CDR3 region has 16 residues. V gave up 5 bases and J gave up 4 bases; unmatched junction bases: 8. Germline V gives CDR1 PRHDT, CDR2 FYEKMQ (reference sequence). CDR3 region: CASSLKLAGAYNEQFF. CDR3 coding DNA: TGTGCCAGCAGCCTGAAGCTAGCGGGGGCGTACAATGAGCAGTTCTTC.

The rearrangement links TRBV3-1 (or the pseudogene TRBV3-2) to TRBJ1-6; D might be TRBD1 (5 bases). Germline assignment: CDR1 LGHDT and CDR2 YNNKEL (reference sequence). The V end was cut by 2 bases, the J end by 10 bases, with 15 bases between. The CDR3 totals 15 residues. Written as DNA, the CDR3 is TGTGCCAGCAGCCAATTTGGGGCTTTAGGGTCACCCCTCCACTTT. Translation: CASSQFGALGSPLHF.

CDR3 nucleotides: TGTGCCAGCAGTTACTCCGGGGGGTCTGGAAACACCATATATTTT. This sequence encodes CASSYSGGSGNTIYF. The genes are TRBV6-5 and TRBJ1-3; D perhaps matches TRBD1 (5 bases). There are 15 residues in the CDR3. Per germline, CDR1 MNHEY and CDR2 SVGAGI. The V end lost 0 bases, the J end lost 1 base, and 7 bases lay between the germline ends.

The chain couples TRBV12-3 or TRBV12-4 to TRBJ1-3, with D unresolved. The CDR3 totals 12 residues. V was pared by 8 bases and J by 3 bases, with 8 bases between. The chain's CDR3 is CASRFYGNTIYF. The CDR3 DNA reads TGTGCCAGCCGGTTTTATGGAAACACCATATATTTT.

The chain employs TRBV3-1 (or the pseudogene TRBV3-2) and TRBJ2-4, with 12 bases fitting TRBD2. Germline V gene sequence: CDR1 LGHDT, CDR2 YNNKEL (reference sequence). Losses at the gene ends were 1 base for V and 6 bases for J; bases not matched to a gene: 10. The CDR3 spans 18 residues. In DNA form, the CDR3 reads TGTGCCAGCAGCCAAGGCCCTAGCGGGGGGGCCGGGAGAAACATTCAGTACTTC. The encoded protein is CASSQGPSGGAGRNIQYF.

In DNA, the CDR3 is TGTGCCAGCAGTTACTCTGGACAGGGGGTAGACATTCAGTACTTC. Translated: CASSYSGQGVDIQYF. This rearrangement joins TRBV6-5 to TRBJ2-4, with TRBD1 matching over 10 bases. From germline, CDR1 is MNHEY and CDR2 SVGAGI. The CDR3 has 15 amino acids. Trimming removed 0 bases from V and 8 bases from J; junction bases left unmatched: 4.

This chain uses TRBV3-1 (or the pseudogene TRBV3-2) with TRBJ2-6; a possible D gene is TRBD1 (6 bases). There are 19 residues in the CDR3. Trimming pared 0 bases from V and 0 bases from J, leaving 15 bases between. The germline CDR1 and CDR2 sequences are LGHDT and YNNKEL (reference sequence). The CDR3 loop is CASSQDPGQSSSGANVLTF. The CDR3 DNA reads TGTGCCAGCAGCCAAGACCCAGGACAGAGTAGCTCTGGGGCCAACGTCCTGACTTTC.

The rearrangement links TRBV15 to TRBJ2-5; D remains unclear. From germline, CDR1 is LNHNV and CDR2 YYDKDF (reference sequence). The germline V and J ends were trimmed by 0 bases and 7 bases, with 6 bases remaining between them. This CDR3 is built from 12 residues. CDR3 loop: CATSRDQLTQYF. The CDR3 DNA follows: TGTGCCACCAGCAGAGATCAGCTGACCCAGTACTTC.

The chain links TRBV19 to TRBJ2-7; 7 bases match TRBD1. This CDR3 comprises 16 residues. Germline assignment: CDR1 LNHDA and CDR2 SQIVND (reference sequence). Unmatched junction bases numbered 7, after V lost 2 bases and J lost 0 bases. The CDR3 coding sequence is TGTGCCAGTAGTATATTCCCGGACAGGAGCTCCTACGAGCAGTACTTC. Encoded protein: CASSIFPDRSSYEQYF.

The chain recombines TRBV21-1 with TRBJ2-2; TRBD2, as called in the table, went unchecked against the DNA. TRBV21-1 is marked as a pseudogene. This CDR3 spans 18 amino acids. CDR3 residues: CASSPRTSGGKDTGELFF. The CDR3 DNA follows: TGTGCCAGCAGCCCCCGGACTAGCGGGGGTAAGGACACCGGGGAGCTGTTTTTT.

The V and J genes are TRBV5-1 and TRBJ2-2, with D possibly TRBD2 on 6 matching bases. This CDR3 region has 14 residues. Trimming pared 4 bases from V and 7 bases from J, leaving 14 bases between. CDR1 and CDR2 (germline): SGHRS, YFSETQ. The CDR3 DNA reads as TGCGCCAGCAGCCCCGGGACTTTTGGCGGGGAGCTGTTTTTT. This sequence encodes CASSPGTFGGELFF.

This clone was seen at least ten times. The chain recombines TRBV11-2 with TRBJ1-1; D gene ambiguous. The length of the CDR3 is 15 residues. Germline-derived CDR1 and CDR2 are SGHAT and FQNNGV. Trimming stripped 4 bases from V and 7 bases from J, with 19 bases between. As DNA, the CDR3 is TGTGCCAGCAGCTCCCCTGAGGGTCCGGGTAATGAAGCTTTCTTT. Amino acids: CASSSPEGPGNEAFF.

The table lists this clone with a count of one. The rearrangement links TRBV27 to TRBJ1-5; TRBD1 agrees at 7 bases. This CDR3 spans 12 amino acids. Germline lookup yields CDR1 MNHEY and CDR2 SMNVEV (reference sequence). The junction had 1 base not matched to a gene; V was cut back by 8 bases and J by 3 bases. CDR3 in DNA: TGTGCCAGCGGGACAGACAATCAGCCCCAGCATTTT. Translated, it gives CASGTDNQPQHF.

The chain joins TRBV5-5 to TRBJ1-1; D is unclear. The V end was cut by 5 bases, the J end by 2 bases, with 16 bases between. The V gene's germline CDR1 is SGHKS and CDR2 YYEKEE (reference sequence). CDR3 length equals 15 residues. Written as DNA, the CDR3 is TGTGCCAGCAGACTTAGGATGGGTCCCAACACTGAAGCTTTCTTT. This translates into CASRLRMGPNTEAFF.

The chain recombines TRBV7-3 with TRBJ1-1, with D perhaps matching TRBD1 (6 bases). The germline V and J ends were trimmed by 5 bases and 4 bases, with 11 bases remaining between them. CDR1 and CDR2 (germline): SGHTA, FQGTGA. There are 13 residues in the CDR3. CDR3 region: CASSLQGPTEAFF. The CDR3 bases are TGTGCCAGCAGCCTACAGGGACCCACTGAAGCTTTCTTT.

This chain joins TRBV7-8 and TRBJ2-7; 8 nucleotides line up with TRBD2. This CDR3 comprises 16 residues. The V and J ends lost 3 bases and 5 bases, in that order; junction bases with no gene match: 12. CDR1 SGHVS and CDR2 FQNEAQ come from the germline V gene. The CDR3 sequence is CASSFSLGLGLDEQYF. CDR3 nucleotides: TGTGCCAGCAGCTTCAGTCTGGGACTAGGGCTGGACGAGCAGTACTTC.

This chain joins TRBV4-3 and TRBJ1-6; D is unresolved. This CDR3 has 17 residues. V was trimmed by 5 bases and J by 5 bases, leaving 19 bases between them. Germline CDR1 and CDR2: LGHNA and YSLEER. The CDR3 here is CASSSRGGSFNNSPLHF. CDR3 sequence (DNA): TGCGCCAGCAGCTCTCGTGGCGGATCCTTTAATAATTCACCCCTCCACTTT.

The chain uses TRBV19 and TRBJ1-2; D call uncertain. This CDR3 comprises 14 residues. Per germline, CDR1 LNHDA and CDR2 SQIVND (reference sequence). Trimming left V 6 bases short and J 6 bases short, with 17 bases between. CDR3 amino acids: CASSPQRGIDGYTF. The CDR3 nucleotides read TGTGCCAGTAGCCCTCAGAGAGGGATCGATGGCTACACCTTC.

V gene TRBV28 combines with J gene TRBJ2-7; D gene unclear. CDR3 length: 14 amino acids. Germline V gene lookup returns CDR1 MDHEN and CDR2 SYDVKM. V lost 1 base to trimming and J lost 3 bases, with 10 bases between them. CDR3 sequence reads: CASSLSTRFYEQYF. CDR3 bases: TGTGCCAGCAGTTTATCGACCAGATTCTACGAGCAGTACTTC.

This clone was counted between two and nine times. The CDR3 here is CASSYGTAQETQYF. In nucleotides, the CDR3 is TGTGCCAGCAGCTATGGGACAGCCCAAGAGACCCAGTACTTC. The rearrangement links TRBV7-9 to TRBJ2-5; the match to TRBD1 covers 7 bases. This CDR3 region has 14 residues. After removal of 4 bases from V and 1 base from J, the junction contained 3 bases not matched to a gene. Germline V gene sequence: CDR1 SEHNR, CDR2 FQNEAQ (reference sequence).

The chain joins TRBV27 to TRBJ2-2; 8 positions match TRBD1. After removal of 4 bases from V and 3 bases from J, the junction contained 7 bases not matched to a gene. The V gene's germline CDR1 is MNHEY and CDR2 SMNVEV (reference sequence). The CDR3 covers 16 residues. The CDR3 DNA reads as TGTGCCAGCAGTTATGGACAGGGATCATACACCGGGGAGCTGTTTTTT. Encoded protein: CASSYGQGSYTGELFF.

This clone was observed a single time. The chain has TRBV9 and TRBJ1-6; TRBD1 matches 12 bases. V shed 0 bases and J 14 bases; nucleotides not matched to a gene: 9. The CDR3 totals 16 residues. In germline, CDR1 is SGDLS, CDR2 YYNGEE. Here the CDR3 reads CASSVGGQGAPLTLHF. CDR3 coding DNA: TGTGCCAGCAGCGTAGGGGGACAGGGGGCGCCTCTAACCCTCCACTTT. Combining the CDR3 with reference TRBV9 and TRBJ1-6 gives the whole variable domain DSGVTQTPKHLITATGQRVTLRCSPRSGDLSVYWYQQSLDQGLQFLIQYYNGEERAKGNILERFSAQQFPDLHSELNLSSLELGDSALYFCASSVGGQGAPLTLHFGNGTRLTVT.

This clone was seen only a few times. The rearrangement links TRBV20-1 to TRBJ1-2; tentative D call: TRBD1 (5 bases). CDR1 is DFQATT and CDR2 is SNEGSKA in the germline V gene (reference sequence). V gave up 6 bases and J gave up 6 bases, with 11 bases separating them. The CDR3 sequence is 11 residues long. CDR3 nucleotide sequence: TGCAGTGCAGGGGCTGGACATGGCTACACCTTC. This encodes CSAGAGHGYTF.